The clone carrying this T cell receptor (beta chain) was observed a handful of times. Its antigen is still unknown. One end of the junction fails to match germline, which may point to a read error. The table came from immunoSEQ multiplex PCR; TCRdb's copy has only in-frame clones and leaves some out. The sample includes about 120,000 clones, more than 65% of them seen just once. The data were taken from a study of radiotherapy plus CTLA-4 blockade in lung cancer. Those with chemo-refractory metastatic non-small-cell lung cancer were treated with focal radiation combined with CTLA-4 blockade using ipilimumab. Germline CDR1 reads SGHAT; CDR2 reads FQNNGV. CDR3 length equals 15 residues. General study findings and limits: Reports state that early shifts in blood T cell clones, with interferon-beta, best predicted response. Tumor-derived TCR clones expanded in blood after radiotherapy plus ipilimumab.

This TCR derives from a human donor with non-small cell lung cancer that progressed on radiotherapy plus ipilimumab. Some clones in this sample may be carry-over from other donors' samples. The chain employs TRBV11-2 and TRBJ2-1; D is unresolved. The input for sequencing was peripheral blood, taken from a patient treated with radiotherapy plus ipilimumab. The chain's CDR3 is CAGSLRLTSYNEQFF. In nucleotides, the CDR3 is TGTGCCGGCAGCTTAAGACTCACCTCCTACAATGAGCAGTTCTTC.